This T cell receptor (beta chain) was sequenced in a study of T-cell reconstitution after alpha-beta-depleted transplantation in children. The sample holds a few counts of this clonotype. Antigen unknown. As it was prepared, the TCRbeta library received unique molecular identifiers. Each CDR3 protein gets one entry after TCRdb re-called the PCR reads with MiXCR. The sample records some 600,000 distinct CDR3 sequences, 13% being singletons. The germline V gene has CDR1 DFQATT and CDR2 SNEGSKA (reference sequence). This CDR3 has 14 amino acids. The ends were cut back, 1 base at V and 2 bases at J, with 12 bases in the middle. Study-level points and caveats: Where alpha-beta T cells came from about two months after transplant was reportedly several hundred expanded graft clones. When one year had passed after transplant, most T-cell counts and diversity came from newly produced T cells. High day-60 TCRbeta diversity in some patients came from surviving recipient T cells and thymic progenitors.

The source was PBMCs, mostly from graft donor cells, collected 360 days after TCRalphabeta/CD19-depleted stem cell transplant. The V call is TRBV20-1, the J call TRBJ2-7; D gene uncertain. This receptor was obtained from a male patient between 10 and 17 years old who had a stem cell transplant for acute myeloid leukemia, so the T cells may come from the graft donor. The chain's CDR3 is CSARGYLGPYEQYF. In nucleotides, the CDR3 is TGCAGTGCTAGAGGCTATCTAGGTCCCTACGAGCAGTACTTC.